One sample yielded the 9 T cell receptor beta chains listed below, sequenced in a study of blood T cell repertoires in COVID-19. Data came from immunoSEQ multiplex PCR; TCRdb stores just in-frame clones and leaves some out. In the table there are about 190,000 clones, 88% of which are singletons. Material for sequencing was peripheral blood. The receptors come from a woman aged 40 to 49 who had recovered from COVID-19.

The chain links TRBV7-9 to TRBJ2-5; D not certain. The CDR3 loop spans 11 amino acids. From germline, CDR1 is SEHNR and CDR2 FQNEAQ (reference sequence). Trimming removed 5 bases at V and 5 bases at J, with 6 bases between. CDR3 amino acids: CASSPSETQYF. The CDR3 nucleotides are TGTGCCAGCAGCCCCTCCGAGACCCAGTACTTC. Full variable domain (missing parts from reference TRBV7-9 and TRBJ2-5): DTGVSQNPRHKITKRGQNVTFRCDPISEHNRLYWYRQTLGQGPEFLTYFQNEAQLEKSRLLSDRFSAERPKGSFSTLEIQRTEQGDSAMYLCASSPSETQYFGPGTRLLVL.

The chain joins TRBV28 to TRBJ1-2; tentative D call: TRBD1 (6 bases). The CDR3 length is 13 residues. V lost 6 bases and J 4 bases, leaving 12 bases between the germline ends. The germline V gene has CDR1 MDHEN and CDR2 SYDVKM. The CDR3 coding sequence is TGTGCCAGCAGAATGGGGGCCGTCTATGGCTACACCTTC. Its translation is CASRMGAVYGYTF.

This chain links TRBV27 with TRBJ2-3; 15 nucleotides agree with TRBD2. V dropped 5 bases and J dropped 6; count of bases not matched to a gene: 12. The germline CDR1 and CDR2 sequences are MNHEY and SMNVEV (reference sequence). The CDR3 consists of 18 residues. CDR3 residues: CASSPGLAGGRMGDTQYF. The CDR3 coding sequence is TGTGCCAGCAGTCCCGGACTAGCGGGAGGGCGGATGGGGGATACGCAGTATTTT.

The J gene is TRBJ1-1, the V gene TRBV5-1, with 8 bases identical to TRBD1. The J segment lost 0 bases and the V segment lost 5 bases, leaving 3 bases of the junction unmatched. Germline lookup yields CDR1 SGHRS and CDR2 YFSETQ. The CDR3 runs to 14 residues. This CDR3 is CASRQGEVNTEAFF. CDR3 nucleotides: TGCGCCAGCAGACAGGGGGAGGTGAACACTGAAGCTTTCTTT.

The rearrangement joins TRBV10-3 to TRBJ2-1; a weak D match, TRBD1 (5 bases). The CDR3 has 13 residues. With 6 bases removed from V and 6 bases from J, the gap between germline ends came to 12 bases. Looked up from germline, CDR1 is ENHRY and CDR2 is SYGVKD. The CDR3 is CAIRGLDPNEQFF. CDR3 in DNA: TGTGCCATCAGGGGGCTAGACCCCAATGAGCAGTTCTTC.

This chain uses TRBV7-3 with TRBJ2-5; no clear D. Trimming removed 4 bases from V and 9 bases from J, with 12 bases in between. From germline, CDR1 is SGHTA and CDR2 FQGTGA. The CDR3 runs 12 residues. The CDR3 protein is CASSSTNGAQYF. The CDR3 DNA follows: TGTGCCAGCAGCTCCACGAACGGAGCCCAGTACTTC.

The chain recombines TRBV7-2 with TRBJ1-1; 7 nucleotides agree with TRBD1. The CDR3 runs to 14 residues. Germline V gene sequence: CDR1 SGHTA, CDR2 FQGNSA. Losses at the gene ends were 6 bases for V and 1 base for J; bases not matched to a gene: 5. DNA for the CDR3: TGTGCCAGCAGATCAGGGGGGACGAACACTGAAGCTTTCTTT. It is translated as CASRSGGTNTEAFF. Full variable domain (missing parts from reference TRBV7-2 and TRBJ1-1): GAGVSQSPSNKVTEKGKDVELRCDPISGHTALYWYRQSLGQGLEFLIYFQGNSAPDKSGLPSDRFSAERTGGSVSTLTIQRTQQEDSAVYLCASRSGGTNTEAFFGQGTRLTVV.

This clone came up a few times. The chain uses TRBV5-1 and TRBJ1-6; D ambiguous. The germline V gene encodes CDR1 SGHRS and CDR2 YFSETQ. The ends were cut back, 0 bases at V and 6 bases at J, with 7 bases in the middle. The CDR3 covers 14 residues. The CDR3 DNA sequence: TGCGCCAGCAGCTTGGACAGAATTAATTCACCCCTCCACTTT. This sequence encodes CASSLDRINSPLHF.

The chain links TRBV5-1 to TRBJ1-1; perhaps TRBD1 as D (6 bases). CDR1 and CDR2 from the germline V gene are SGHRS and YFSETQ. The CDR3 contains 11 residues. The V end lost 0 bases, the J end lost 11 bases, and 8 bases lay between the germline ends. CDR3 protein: CASSLDRVAFF. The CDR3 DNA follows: TGCGCCAGCAGCTTGGACAGGGTCGCTTTCTTT.